These 22 T cell receptor beta chains were sequenced from one sample in a study of identical twins. TCRdb re-called the 5' RACE reads through MiXCR, storing one row per CDR3 protein. The sample has some 210,000 distinct CDR3 sequences; 15% to 20% are singletons. The data also belong to a second study, concerning T cells expressing NK-cell markers.

Sequencing used CD8+ T cells sorted from blood. These TCRs come from a woman between 18 and 29 years old in good health.

The table lists this clonotype with many counts. The rearrangement joins TRBV7-2 to TRBJ2-1; a weak D match, TRBD2 (5 bases). This CDR3 has 15 amino acids. Germline CDR1 reads SGHTA; CDR2 reads FQGNSA. The V end lost 1 base, the J end lost 0 bases, and 7 bases lay between the germline ends. This chain's CDR3 is CASSLVAGSYNEQFF. The DNA of the CDR3 is TGTGCCAGCAGCTTAGTGGCGGGCTCCTACAATGAGCAGTTCTTC.

This clonotype occurred a few times. This chain links TRBV19 with TRBJ1-1; D is unresolved. This CDR3 has 14 residues. The germline V gene has CDR1 LNHDA and CDR2 SQIVND (reference sequence). V was pared by 9 bases and J by 0 bases, with 14 bases between. The CDR3 DNA reads as TGTGCCAGCGTACCCTTCGGGGTGAACACTGAAGCTTTCTTT. Translated, it gives CASVPFGVNTEAFF.

The table lists this clonotype with many counts. The gene calls are TRBV5-8 and TRBJ2-1, with 10 bases that match TRBD2. The V segment lost 4 bases and the J segment 8 bases; nucleotides outside the gene matches: 3. CDR1 and CDR2 from the germline V gene are SGHTS and YDEGEE. The CDR3 loop spans 13 amino acids. The CDR3 nucleotides are TGTGCCAGCAGCGGCCTAGCGGGAGATGAGCAGTTCTTC. It is translated as CASSGLAGDEQFF.

This clonotype occurred a few times. The V gene is TRBV14, the J gene TRBJ1-1; unclear D gene. V lost 5 bases and J lost 7, with 11 bases in between. The CDR3 runs 12 residues. Germline CDR1 and CDR2: SGHDN and FVKESK. CDR3 sequence (DNA): TGTGCCAGCAGCTTCGAGGGTTATGAAGCTTTCTTT. It codes for CASSFEGYEAFF.

This sequence joins TRBV20-1 and TRBJ2-7; D is uncertain. The germline V gene encodes CDR1 DFQATT and CDR2 SNEGSKA (reference sequence). CDR3 size: 11 residues. V dropped 6 bases and J dropped 6 bases, with 12 bases sitting between them. Here the CDR3 reads CSARMSSEQYF. For the CDR3, the DNA is TGCAGTGCCCGTATGTCTTCCGAGCAGTACTTC.

V and J are TRBV12-5 and TRBJ2-7; 9 nucleotides agree with TRBD2. There are 17 residues in the CDR3. Germline V gives CDR1 LGHNT, CDR2 FRNRAP. With V trimmed by 1 base and J by 0 bases, 7 bases remained unmatched. CDR3 residues: CASGLARLAGFSYEQYF. As DNA, the CDR3 is TGTGCTAGTGGTTTGGCGAGGCTAGCGGGGTTCTCCTACGAGCAGTACTTC. The whole variable domain, remainder taken from reference TRBV12-5 and TRBJ2-7, is DARVTQTPRHKVTEMGQEVTMRCQPILGHNTVFWYRQTMMQGLELLAYFRNRAPLDDSGMPKDRFSAEMPDATLATLKIQPSEPRDSAVYFCASGLARLAGFSYEQYFGPGTRLTVT.

This clonotype was found a few times. CDR3 amino acids: CASSFLGEGDKGTDTQYF. The CDR3 DNA sequence: TGTGCCAGCAGCTTTTTAGGGGAGGGCGATAAGGGCACAGATACGCAGTATTTT. The rearrangement uses TRBV7-4 and TRBJ2-3, with 7 bases identical to TRBD2. The CDR3 is 18 amino acids. CDR1 and CDR2 (germline): SGHVT, SQSDAQ. V trimming: 3 bases; J trimming: 1 base; junction bases outside the gene matches: 13.

The J gene is TRBJ2-1, the V gene TRBV6-1; D is unclear. This CDR3 is 14 amino acids long. Germline V gene sequence: CDR1 MNHNS, CDR2 SASEGT. V was cut by 3 bases and J by 6 bases, with 12 bases left in between. The CDR3 region is CASSDFTPGNEQFF. The CDR3, as DNA: TGTGCCAGCAGTGACTTTACTCCGGGCAATGAGCAGTTCTTC.

This clonotype was detected a few times. The genes are TRBV4-3 and TRBJ2-7; a possible D gene is TRBD1 (5 bases). There are 16 residues in the CDR3. Per the germline V gene, CDR1 is LGHNA and CDR2 is YSLEER. Trimming removed 0 bases from V and 6 bases from J, with 18 bases in between. CDR3 residues: CASSQEVGPRQREQYF. The CDR3 coding sequence is TGCGCCAGCAGCCAAGAGGTGGGGCCCAGACAGCGCGAGCAGTACTTC.

This clonotype was seen more than once but under ten times. The chain uses TRBV27 and TRBJ1-1, with D perhaps TRBD1 (5 bases). This CDR3 has 13 residues. With 3 bases removed from V and 5 bases from J, the gap between germline ends came to 10 bases. Germline CDR1 and CDR2: MNHEY and SMNVEV (reference sequence). The CDR3 spells CASSFYAGTEAFF. The CDR3 DNA sequence: TGTGCCAGCAGTTTTTACGCAGGGACTGAAGCTTTCTTT.

This chain links TRBV4-3 with TRBJ2-1; TRBD2 agrees at 9 bases. Germline CDR1 is LGHNA and CDR2 is YSLEER. Germline trimming cut 1 base from V and 8 bases from J; bases unmatched to any gene: 3. The CDR3 runs 14 residues. The CDR3, as DNA: TGCGCCAGCAGCCAAGGTAGCGGGAGATATGAGCAGTTCTTC. Amino acids: CASSQGSGRYEQFF.

The chain is built from TRBV29-1 and TRBJ2-5; 8 nucleotides align to TRBD1. Unmatched junction bases numbered 6, after V lost 1 base and J lost 5 bases. The CDR3 loop spans 14 amino acids. Germline-derived CDR1 and CDR2 are SQVTM and ANQGSEA. The CDR3 loop is CSVEAVDRDETQYF. The CDR3 nucleotides are TGCAGCGTTGAAGCCGTGGACAGGGACGAGACCCAGTACTTC.

The chain has TRBV4-3 and TRBJ2-7; no reliable D call. This CDR3 spans 14 amino acids. The germline gives CDR1 LGHNA, CDR2 YSLEER. Trimming cost V 1 base and J 0 bases, with 7 bases left between them. The CDR3 DNA is TGCGCCAGCAGCCAAGTCGTCGGCTCCTACGAGCAGTACTTC. It yields the protein CASSQVVGSYEQYF.

The chain links TRBV12-3 or TRBV12-4 to TRBJ2-7; D remains unclear. The V end lost 4 bases, the J end lost 4 bases, and 11 bases lay between the germline ends. The length of the CDR3 is 13 residues. The CDR3, as DNA: TGTGCCAGCAGTTCTTGGTACTTATACGAGCAGTACTTC. This translates into CASSSWYLYEQYF.

V is TRBV24-1 and J is TRBJ2-1, with no clear D. Germline V gene sequence: CDR1 KGHDR, CDR2 SFDVKD. Trimming took 0 bases from V and 8 from J, leaving 7 bases between them. The CDR3 is made up of 13 amino acids. The CDR3 nucleotides are TGTGCCACCAGTGATTTGAAGGGATATGAGCAGTTCTTC. Translation: CATSDLKGYEQFF.

J is TRBJ2-3 and V is TRBV6-5, with a possible D match to TRBD2 (6 bases). Germline lookup yields CDR1 MNHEY and CDR2 SVGAGI. The CDR3 length is 16 residues. V lost 0 bases to trimming and J lost 0 bases, with 10 bases between them. The CDR3 here is CASSYSPGVSTDTQYF. CDR3 in DNA: TGTGCCAGCAGTTACTCGCCGGGAGTGAGCACAGATACGCAGTATTTT.

This clonotype was counted between two and nine times. V and J are TRBV5-1 and TRBJ1-2; TRBD1 agrees at 7 bases. This CDR3 has 16 residues. Germline V CDR1 and CDR2: SGHRS, YFSETQ. Losses at the gene ends were 4 bases for V and 3 bases for J; bases not matched to a gene: 12. The CDR3 nucleotides read TGCGCCAGCAGCCCTATGGACAGGCAAGCCTACTATGGCTACACCTTC. This sequence encodes CASSPMDRQAYYGYTF.

This clonotype was seen only a few times. This sequence joins TRBV5-6 and TRBJ2-3, with TRBD2 as a possible D gene (5 bases). The CDR3 loop spans 14 amino acids. Between the trimmed V and J ends, which lost 4 bases and 1 base, there was a span of 10 bases. Germline CDR1 and CDR2: SGHDT and YYEEEE. The DNA for the CDR3 is TGTGCCAGCAGCCCGGACGGGGGCACAGATACGCAGTATTTT. Its protein is CASSPDGGTDTQYF.

This clonotype was seen a few times. V is TRBV3-1 and J is TRBJ1-4; D is unresolved. Germline CDR1 is LGHDT and CDR2 is YNNKEL (reference sequence). The length of the CDR3 is 14 residues. V lost 0 bases to trimming and J lost 7 bases, with 9 bases between them. The CDR3 nucleotides read TGTGCCAGCAGCCAAGAAGAATCTGGTGAAAAACTGTTTTTT. As protein: CASSQEESGEKLFF.

The chain links TRBV12-3 or TRBV12-4 to TRBJ2-1; no clear D gene. Deletions cut 5 bases from V and 6 bases from J, with 8 bases between. The CDR3 contains 12 residues. CDR3 nucleotides: TGTGCCAGCAGTCGGCTTTCCAATGAGCAGTTCTTC. It yields the protein CASSRLSNEQFF.

This clonotype was seen a few times. The V call is TRBV12-3 or TRBV12-4, the J call TRBJ2-4; 8 nucleotides line up with TRBD1. V was pared by 4 bases and J by 7 bases, with 6 bases of the junction left unmatched. The CDR3 is 14 residues long. The CDR3 protein is CASSYAGGANIQYF. CDR3 nucleotide sequence: TGTGCCAGCAGTTACGCAGGGGGCGCGAACATTCAGTACTTC.

The DNA for the CDR3 is TGCAGTGCTAGTTTTGAGACAGGGGGGATCGGGGAGCTGTTTTTT. This encodes CSASFETGGIGELFF. This rearrangement joins TRBV20-1 to TRBJ2-2, with 9 bases identical to TRBD1. CDR1 and CDR2 from the germline V gene are DFQATT and SNEGSKA (reference sequence). V was clipped by 3 bases and J by 7 bases; unmatched bases: 9. The CDR3 runs 15 residues.